This T cell receptor beta chain was recovered during a study of T-cell reconstitution after alpha-beta-depleted transplantation in children. In this sample, this clonotype turned up many times. V was clipped by 6 bases and J by 5 bases, with 20 bases between them. The CDR3 is made up of 16 amino acids. Germline V gene lookup returns CDR1 SGHVS and CDR2 FQNEAQ. Unique molecular identifiers featured in how the TCRbeta library was prepared. MiXCR, run by TCRdb on the PCR reads, gives a single entry per CDR3 protein. The data contain fewer than 550,000 distinct CDR3 sequences, over 9.5% of them singletons.

This chain connects TRBV7-8 to TRBJ2-1; possible D gene TRBD2, 6 bases. Sequences were derived from PBMCs, sampled before TCRalphabeta/CD19-depleted stem cell transplant. This sequence was found in a child aged 2-15 years with inherited bone marrow failure, due to receive a stem cell transplant. The CDR3 protein is CASSHVGLHFNNEQFF. The CDR3 DNA reads as TGTGCCAGCAGTCATGTGGGACTCCATTTCAACAATGAGCAGTTCTTC.